This T cell receptor beta chain was profiled in a study of T cell responses to AZD1222 COVID-19 vaccine. V dropped 0 bases and J dropped 0 bases, with 7 bases sitting between them. From germline, CDR1 is SGHKS and CDR2 YYEKEE (reference sequence). The CDR3 runs to 15 residues. Notes on this clone: Antigen specificity is unknown.

Whole-study findings and limits: Only 5 or 6 individuals given AZD1222 were seropositive at baseline.

Clones were read by immunoSEQ multiplex PCR, and TCRdb kept only the in-frame ones, dropping some. The repertoire holds about 76,000 clones, with approximately 90% as singletons. The chain has TRBV5-5 and TRBJ1-3; no reliable D call. The sample was peripheral blood, taken on day 0 of AZD1222 vaccination. The receptor was isolated from an adult in good health. The CDR3 reads CASSLDLGSGNTIYF. DNA for the CDR3: TGTGCCAGCAGCTTGGACCTCGGCTCTGGAAACACCATATATTTT.